The 7 T cell receptor beta chains below come from one sample, sequenced in a study of quantifying T cell responses using KT2 cells. At the level of the study: Reverse transcription used primers in the TCR alpha and beta constant regions.

Each cDNA got a UMI-containing oligo ligated at its 3' end. The first PCR ran roughly 4 cycles with an equimolar RC1.1 and RC1.2 beta primer mix. TCRdb redid the calling of the UMI-ligation and nested PCR reads with MiXCR, one entry per CDR3 protein. Of about 33,000 distinct CDR3 sequences in the sample, 10% were seen once. Sequencing was carried out using PBMCs spiked with cells of the T cell clone KT2. These receptors were collected from a human donor.

V usage is TRBV20-1 and J usage is TRBJ1-5, with a possible D match to TRBD1 (5 bases). Germline V gives CDR1 DFQATT, CDR2 SNEGSKA (reference sequence). V lost 3 bases to trimming and J lost 1 base, with 16 bases between them. The CDR3 consists of 16 residues. The CDR3 loop reads CSASRFAGRSNQPQHF. CDR3 nucleotide sequence: TGCAGTGCTAGTAGGTTCGCAGGGCGAAGCAATCAGCCCCAGCATTTT.

At least ten counts were recorded for this clonotype. The rearrangement joins TRBV7-9 to TRBJ2-1; D remains unclear. From germline, CDR1 is SEHNR and CDR2 FQNEAQ (reference sequence). The CDR3 sequence is 13 residues long. V was pared by 8 bases and J by 3 bases, with 11 bases between. The CDR3 bases are TGTGCCAGCTTAGGCGGATTCTACAATGAGCAGTTCTTC. It codes for CASLGGFYNEQFF.

The chain carries TRBV7-6 and TRBJ1-1, with no clear D. The length of the CDR3 is 14 residues. Germline-derived CDR1 and CDR2 are SGHVS and FNYEAQ. Trimming removed 1 base from V and 6 bases from J, with 12 bases in between. In nucleotides, the CDR3 is TGTGCCAGCAGCTTAGGTGGAGGGCGCCCTGAAGCTTTCTTT. It translates to CASSLGGGRPEAFF. The full variable domain, completed using reference TRBV7-6 and TRBJ1-1, is GAGVSQSPRYKVTKRGQDVALRCDPISGHVSLYWYRQALGQGPEFLTYFNYEAQQDKSGLPNDRFSAERPEGSISTLTIQRTEQRDSAMYRCASSLGGGRPEAFFGQGTRLTVV.

The chain uses TRBV29-1 and TRBJ2-7, with D possibly being TRBD1 (5 bases). This CDR3 has 12 amino acids. The V end lost 4 bases, the J end lost 0 bases, and 7 bases lay between the germline ends. Germline V lookup: CDR1 SQVTM, CDR2 ANQGSEA. CDR3 amino acids: CSVGRDSYEQYF. In DNA, the CDR3 is TGCAGCGTTGGCAGGGACTCCTACGAGCAGTACTTC.

This clonotype was observed many times. The chain recombines TRBV6-1 with TRBJ2-6; D perhaps matches TRBD2 (6 bases). The CDR3 is 19 amino acids. Germline-derived CDR1 and CDR2 are MNHNS and SASEGT. V was trimmed by 2 bases and J by 1 base, leaving 18 bases between them. The CDR3 nucleotides are TGTGCCAGCAGTGAATTCTTGGAGGCGGGGCGATCTGGGGCCAACGTCCTGACTTTC. This translates into CASSEFLEAGRSGANVLTF.

The V call is TRBV7-2, the J call TRBJ2-3; D perhaps matches TRBD2 (6 bases). Germline V gives CDR1 SGHTA, CDR2 FQGNSA. CDR3 length: 15 amino acids. V shed 3 bases and J shed 2 bases, with 12 bases lying between them. In DNA form, the CDR3 reads TGTGCCAGCAGCTTGCAATGGGGGGACACAGATACGCAGTATTTT. This encodes CASSLQWGDTDTQYF. The full variable domain, in which reference TRBV7-2 and TRBJ2-3 provide the parts outside the CDR3, is GAGVSQSPSNKVTEKGKDVELRCDPISGHTALYWYRQSLGQGLEFLIYFQGNSAPDKSGLPSDRFSAERTGGSVSTLTIQRTQQEDSAVYLCASSLQWGDTDTQYFGPGTRLTVL.

The chain has TRBV12-3 or TRBV12-4 and TRBJ2-3, with D perhaps assigned TRBD1 or TRBD2 (6 bases each). V was pared by 2 bases and J by 12 bases, with 12 bases between. CDR3 length equals 12 residues. The CDR3 DNA reads as TGTGCCAGCAGTTTATTCGGGGGCCAACAGTATTTT. Amino acid sequence: CASSLFGGQQYF.